This T cell receptor beta chain was found in a study of T-cell reconstitution after alpha-beta-depleted transplantation in children. Study-wide results and limits: Elevated TCRbeta diversity at day 60 was traced, in some patients, to surviving recipient T cells and thymic progenitors.

CDR3 length equals 12 residues. CDR1 and CDR2 (germline): SGHRS, YFSETQ. Trimming shortened V by 4 bases and J by 7 bases, and 9 bases separated the two germline ends. This clonotype was counted many times. Antigen unknown. Molecular barcoding with unique molecular identifiers was used for the TCRbeta library. TCRdb re-called the PCR reads through MiXCR, storing one row per CDR3 protein. The sample has some 180,000 distinct CDR3 sequences; approximately 7% are singletons. V usage is TRBV5-1 and J usage is TRBJ2-1; D not resolved. This TCR derives from a boy between 2 and 10 years old with acute lymphoblastic leukemia, due to receive a stem cell transplant. Sequenced material: PBMCs, taken before TCRalphabeta/CD19-depleted stem cell transplant. The CDR3 is CASSAVRNEQFF. CDR3 nucleotides: TGCGCCAGCAGCGCCGTTAGGAATGAGCAGTTCTTC.